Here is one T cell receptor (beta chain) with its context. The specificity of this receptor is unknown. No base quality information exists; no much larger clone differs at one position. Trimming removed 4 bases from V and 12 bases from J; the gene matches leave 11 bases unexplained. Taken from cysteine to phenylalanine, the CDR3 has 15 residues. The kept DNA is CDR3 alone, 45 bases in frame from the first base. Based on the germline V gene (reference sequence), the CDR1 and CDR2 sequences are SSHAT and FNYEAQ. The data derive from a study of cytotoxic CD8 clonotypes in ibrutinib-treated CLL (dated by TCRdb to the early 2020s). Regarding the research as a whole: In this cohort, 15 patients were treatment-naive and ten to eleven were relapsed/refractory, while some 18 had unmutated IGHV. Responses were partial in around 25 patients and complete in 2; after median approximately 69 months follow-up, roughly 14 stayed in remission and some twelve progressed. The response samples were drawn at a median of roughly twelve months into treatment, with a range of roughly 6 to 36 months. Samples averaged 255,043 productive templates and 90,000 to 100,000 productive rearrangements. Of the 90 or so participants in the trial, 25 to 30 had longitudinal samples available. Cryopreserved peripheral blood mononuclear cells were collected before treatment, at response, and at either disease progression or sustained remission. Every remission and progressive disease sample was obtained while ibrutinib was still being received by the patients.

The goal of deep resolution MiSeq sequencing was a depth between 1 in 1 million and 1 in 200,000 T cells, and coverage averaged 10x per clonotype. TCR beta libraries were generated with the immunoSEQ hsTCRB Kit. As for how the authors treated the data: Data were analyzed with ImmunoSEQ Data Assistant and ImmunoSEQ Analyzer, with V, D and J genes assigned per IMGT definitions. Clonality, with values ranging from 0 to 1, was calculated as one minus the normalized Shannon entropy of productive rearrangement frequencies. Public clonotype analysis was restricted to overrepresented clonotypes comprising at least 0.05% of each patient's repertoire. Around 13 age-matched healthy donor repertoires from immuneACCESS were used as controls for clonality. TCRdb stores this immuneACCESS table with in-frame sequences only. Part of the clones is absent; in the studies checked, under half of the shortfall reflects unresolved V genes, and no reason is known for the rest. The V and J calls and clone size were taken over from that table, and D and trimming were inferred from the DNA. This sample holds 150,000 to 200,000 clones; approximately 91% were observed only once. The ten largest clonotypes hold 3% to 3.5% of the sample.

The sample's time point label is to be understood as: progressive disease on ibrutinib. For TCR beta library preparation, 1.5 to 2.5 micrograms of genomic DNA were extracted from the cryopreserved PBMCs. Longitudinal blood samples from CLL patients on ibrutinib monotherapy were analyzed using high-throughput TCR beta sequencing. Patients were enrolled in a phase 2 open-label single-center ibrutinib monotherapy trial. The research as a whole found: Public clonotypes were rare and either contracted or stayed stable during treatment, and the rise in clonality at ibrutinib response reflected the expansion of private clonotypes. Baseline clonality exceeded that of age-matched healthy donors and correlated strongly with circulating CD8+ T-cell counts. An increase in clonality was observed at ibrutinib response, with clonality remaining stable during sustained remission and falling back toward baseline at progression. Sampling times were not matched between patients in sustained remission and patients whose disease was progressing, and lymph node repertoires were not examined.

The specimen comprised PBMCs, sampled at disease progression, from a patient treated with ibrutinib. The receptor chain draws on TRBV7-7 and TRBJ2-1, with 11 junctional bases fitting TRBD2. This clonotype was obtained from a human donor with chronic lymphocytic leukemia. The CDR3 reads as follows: CASSSGLADTEGQFF. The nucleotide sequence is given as TGTGCCAGCAGCTCGGGACTAGCGGATACCGAAGGGCAGTTCTTC.